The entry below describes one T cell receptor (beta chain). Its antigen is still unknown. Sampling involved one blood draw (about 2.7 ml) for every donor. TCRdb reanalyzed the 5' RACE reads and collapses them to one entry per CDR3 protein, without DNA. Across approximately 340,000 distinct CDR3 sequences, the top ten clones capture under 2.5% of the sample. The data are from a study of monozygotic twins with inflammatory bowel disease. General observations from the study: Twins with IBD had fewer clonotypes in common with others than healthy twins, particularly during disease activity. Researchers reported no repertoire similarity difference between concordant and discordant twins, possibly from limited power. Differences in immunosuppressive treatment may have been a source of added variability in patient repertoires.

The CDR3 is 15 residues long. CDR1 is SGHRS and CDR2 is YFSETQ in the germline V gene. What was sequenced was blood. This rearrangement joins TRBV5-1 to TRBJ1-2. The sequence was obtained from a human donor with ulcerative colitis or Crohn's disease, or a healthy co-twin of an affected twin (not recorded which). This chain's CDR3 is CASSNLQGTAGGYTF.